This T cell receptor (beta chain) stems from a study of blood T cell repertoires in COVID-19. Repertoires were generated with immunoSEQ multiplex PCR, while TCRdb's copy carries only in-frame clones and drops some. The sample lists more than 150,000 clones, roughly four fifths occurring once. The specimen was PBMCs or T cells enriched from blood (not recorded which). This receptor was identified in a man aged 35-49 years who had recovered from COVID-19.

The CDR3 sequence: CATSRERLAGFQETQYF. DNA for the CDR3: TGTGCCACCAGCAGAGAGAGACTAGCGGGTTTCCAAGAGACCCAGTACTTC. This chain joins TRBV15 and TRBJ2-5; 10 bases line up with TRBD2. Germline CDR1 LNHNV, CDR2 YYDKDF (reference sequence). Unmatched junction bases numbered 5, after V lost 0 bases and J lost 1 base. There are 17 residues in the CDR3.